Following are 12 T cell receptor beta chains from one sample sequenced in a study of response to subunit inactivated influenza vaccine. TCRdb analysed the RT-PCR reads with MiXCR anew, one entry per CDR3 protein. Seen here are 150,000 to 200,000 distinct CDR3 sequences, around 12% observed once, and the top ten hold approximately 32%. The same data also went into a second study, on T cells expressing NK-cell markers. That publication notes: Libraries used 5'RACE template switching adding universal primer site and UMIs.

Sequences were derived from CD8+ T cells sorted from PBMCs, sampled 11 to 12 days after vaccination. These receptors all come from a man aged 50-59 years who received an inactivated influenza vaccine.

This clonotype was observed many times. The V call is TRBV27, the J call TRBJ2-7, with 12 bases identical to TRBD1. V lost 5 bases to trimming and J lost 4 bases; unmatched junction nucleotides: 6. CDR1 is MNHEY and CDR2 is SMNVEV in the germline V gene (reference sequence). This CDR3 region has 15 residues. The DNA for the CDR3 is TGTGCCAGCAGTATGGGGACAGGGGGCTTGTACGAGCAGTACTTC. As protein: CASSMGTGGLYEQYF.

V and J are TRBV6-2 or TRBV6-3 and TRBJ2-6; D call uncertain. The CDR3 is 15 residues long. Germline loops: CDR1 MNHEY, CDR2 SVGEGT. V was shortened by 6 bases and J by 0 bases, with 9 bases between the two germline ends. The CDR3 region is CASSRTSSGANVLTF. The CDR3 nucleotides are TGTGCCAGCAGCCGAACCAGCTCTGGGGCCAACGTCCTGACTTTC.

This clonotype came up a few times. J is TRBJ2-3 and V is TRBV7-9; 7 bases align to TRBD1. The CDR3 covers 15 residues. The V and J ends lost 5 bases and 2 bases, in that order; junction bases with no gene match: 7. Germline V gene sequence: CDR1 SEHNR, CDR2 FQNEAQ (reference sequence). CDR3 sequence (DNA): TGTGCCAGCAGCCCAAGACAGGGAAACACAGATACGCAGTATTTT. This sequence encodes CASSPRQGNTDTQYF.

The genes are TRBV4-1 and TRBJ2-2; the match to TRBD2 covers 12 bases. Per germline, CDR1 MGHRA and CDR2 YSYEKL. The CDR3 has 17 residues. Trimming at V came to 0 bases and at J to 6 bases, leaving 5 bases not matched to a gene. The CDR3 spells CASSQDGLAGLSGELFF. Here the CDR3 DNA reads TGCGCCAGCAGCCAAGACGGACTAGCGGGATTATCCGGGGAGCTGTTTTTT.

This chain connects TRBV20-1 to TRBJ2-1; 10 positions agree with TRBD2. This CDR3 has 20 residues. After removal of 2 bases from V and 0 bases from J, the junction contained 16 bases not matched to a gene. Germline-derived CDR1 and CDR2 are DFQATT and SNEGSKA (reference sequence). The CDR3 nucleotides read TGCAGTGCTAGAATAGCGTTGGTAGCGGGGGGTCCAAGCTCCTACAATGAGCAGTTCTTC. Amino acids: CSARIALVAGGPSSYNEQFF.

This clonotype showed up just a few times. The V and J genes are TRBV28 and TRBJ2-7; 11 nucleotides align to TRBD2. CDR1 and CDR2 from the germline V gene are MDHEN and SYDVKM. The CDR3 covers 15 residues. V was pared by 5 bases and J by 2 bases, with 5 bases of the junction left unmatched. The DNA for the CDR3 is TGTGCCAGCAGTGCCGGGACTAGCGGCACCTACGAGCAGTACTTC. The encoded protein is CASSAGTSGTYEQYF.

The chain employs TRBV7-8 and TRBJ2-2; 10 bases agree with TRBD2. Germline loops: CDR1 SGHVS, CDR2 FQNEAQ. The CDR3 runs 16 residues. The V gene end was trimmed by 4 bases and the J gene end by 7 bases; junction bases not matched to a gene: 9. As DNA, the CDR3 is TGTGCCAGCAGCTCTCGTCTAGCGGGAGCGGTCGGGGAGCTGTTTTTT. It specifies CASSSRLAGAVGELFF. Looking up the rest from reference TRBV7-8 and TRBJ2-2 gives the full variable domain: GAGVSQSPRYKVAKRGQDVALRCDPISGHVSLFWYQQALGQGPEFLTYFQNEAQLDKSGLPSDRFFAERPEGSVSTLKIQRTQQEDSAVYLCASSSRLAGAVGELFFGEGSRLTVL.

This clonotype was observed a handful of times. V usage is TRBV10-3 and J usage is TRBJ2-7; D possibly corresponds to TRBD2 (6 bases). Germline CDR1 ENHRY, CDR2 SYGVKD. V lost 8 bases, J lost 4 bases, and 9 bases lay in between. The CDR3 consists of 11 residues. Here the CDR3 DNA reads TGTGCCATCGGACTAACTTACGAGCAGTACTTC. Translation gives CAIGLTYEQYF.

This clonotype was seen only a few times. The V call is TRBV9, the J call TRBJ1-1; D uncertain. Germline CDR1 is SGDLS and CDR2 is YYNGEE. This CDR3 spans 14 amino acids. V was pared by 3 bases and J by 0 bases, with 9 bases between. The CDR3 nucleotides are TGTGCCAGCAGCGCCCGGACGGTGAACACTGAAGCTTTCTTT. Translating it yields CASSARTVNTEAFF.

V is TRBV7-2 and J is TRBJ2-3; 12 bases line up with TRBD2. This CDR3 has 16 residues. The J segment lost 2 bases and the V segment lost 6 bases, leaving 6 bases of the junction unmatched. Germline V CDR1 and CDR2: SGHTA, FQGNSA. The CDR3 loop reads CASRISSGRDTDTQYF. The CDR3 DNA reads TGTGCCAGCAGGATATCTAGCGGGAGGGACACAGATACGCAGTATTTT.

CDR3 in DNA: TGTGCCAGCAGCTTATGGGGGACCCCCAACCAAGAGACCCAGTACTTC. Its translation: CASSLWGTPNQETQYF. The chain is built from TRBV11-2 and TRBJ2-5; D tentatively fits TRBD1 or TRBD2 (5 bases each). CDR1 and CDR2 (germline): SGHAT, FQNNGV. Trimming left V 2 bases short and J 0 bases short, with 13 bases between. The CDR3 runs 16 residues.

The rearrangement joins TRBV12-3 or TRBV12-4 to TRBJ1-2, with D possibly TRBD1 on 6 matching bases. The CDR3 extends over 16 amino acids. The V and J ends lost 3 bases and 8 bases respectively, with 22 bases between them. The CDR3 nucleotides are TGTGCCAGCAGTTTTAGGGTCTTAGGGGGTCTAGGAGGCTACACCTTC. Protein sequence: CASSFRVLGGLGGYTF.